Below, 14 T cell receptor beta chains from the same sample are listed, as sequenced in a study of CD8 T cells in ankylosing spondylitis. Study-level points and caveats: Within ankylosing spondylitis blood, a TCR beta motif made up of roughly eight highly homologous variants appeared to be characteristic.

Their target antigens are unknown. TCRdb fed the 5' RACE reads into MiXCR, producing one record per CDR3 protein. The sample lists roughly 700,000 distinct CDR3 sequences, around 19% occurring once. Material for sequencing was blood, either unsorted or a sorted T cell fraction (not recorded which). All receptors derive from a male donor with ankylosing spondylitis.

V and J are TRBV15 and TRBJ2-1; no definite D call. V was shortened by 0 bases and J by 0 bases, with 9 bases between the two germline ends. Germline lookup yields CDR1 LNHNV and CDR2 YYDKDF (reference sequence). This CDR3 comprises 16 residues. CDR3 DNA sequence: TGTGCCACCAGCAGAGATGGCACGAGCTCCTACAATGAGCAGTTCTTC. Translating gives CATSRDGTSSYNEQFF.

The rearrangement joins TRBV4-2 to TRBJ1-1; weak D call: TRBD1 (6 bases). V was pared by 2 bases and J by 1 base, with 11 bases between. The CDR3 contains 15 residues. Germline V gives CDR1 LGHNA, CDR2 YNFKEQ. CDR3 nucleotide sequence: TGTGCCAGCAGCCAACTACAAGGGGGGAACACTGAAGCTTTCTTT. Protein: CASSQLQGGNTEAFF.

This chain joins TRBV27 and TRBJ1-2; D remains ambiguous. The CDR3 has 14 residues. Trimming took 4 bases from V and 5 from J, leaving 14 bases between them. Germline V gives CDR1 MNHEY, CDR2 SMNVEV (reference sequence). The CDR3 region is CASSSIHTLYGYTF. The CDR3 DNA is TGTGCCAGCAGTTCGATTCACACTCTATATGGCTACACCTTC.

The V call is TRBV9, the J call TRBJ2-1, with 7 bases that match TRBD2. The germline V gene encodes CDR1 SGDLS and CDR2 YYNGEE. The CDR3 length is 19 residues. V trimming: 3 bases; J trimming: 7 bases; junction bases outside the gene matches: 22. CDR3 DNA sequence: TGTGCCAGCAGCGAAGGCCCTAGGGCTAGCGGACCCTCTTGGAATGAGCAGTTCTTC. Protein product: CASSEGPRASGPSWNEQFF.

Worth noting for this clonotype: Without the conserved terminal phenylalanine or tryptophan, this CDR3 likely stems from a read error. The chain carries TRBV7-2 and TRBJ2-7, with D possibly being TRBD1 or TRBD2 (5 bases each). Trimming cost V 3 bases and J 3 bases, with 9 bases left between them. From germline, CDR1 is SGHTA and CDR2 FQGNSA. The CDR3 runs 13 residues. The CDR3 bases are TGTGCCAGCAGCTTGGGGGTATTCTACGAGCAGTACTAC. Translating gives CASSLGVFYEQYY.

V is TRBV5-6 and J is TRBJ2-7; 7 nucleotides agree with TRBD1. The CDR3 runs 17 residues. Germline V CDR1 and CDR2: SGHDT, YYEEEE. J lost 0 bases, V lost 4 bases, and 13 bases had no gene match. In nucleotides, the CDR3 is TGTGCCAGCAGCCCAATCCACAGGGGACAAAGCTCCTACGAGCAGTACTTC. It codes for CASSPIHRGQSSYEQYF.

In this sample, this clonotype turned up a few times. The rearrangement joins TRBV5-1 to TRBJ2-7; TRBD1 matches 7 bases. This CDR3 has 16 residues. The V gene's germline CDR1 is SGHRS and CDR2 YFSETQ. Germline trimming cut 0 bases from V and 0 bases from J; bases unmatched to any gene: 6. DNA for the CDR3: TGCGCCAGCAGCTTGGTAGCAGGGGGAGACTCCTACGAGCAGTACTTC. Its protein is CASSLVAGGDSYEQYF.

This clonotype was detected many times. One junction end does not reproduce the germline sequence, and a read error may be involved. The chain is built from TRBV6-1 and TRBJ2-7, with 11 bases matching TRBD2. CDR1 is MNHNS and CDR2 is SASEGT in the germline V gene. The CDR3 length is 14 residues. CDR3 protein: CASALSSGLAVREF. DNA of the CDR3: TGTGCCAGCGCCCTTTCCTCGGGACTAGCGGTCCGCGAGTTC.

This clonotype was seen a handful of times. Here the CDR3 DNA reads TGCGCCAGCAGCCAAGAAGGCGGGAGCTCCTACGAGCAGTACTTC. This translates into CASSQEGGSSYEQYF. This chain connects TRBV4-1 to TRBJ2-7, with TRBD2 matching 7 bases. The junction had 2 bases not matched to a gene; V was cut back by 0 bases and J by 0 bases. Germline CDR1 and CDR2: MGHRA and YSYEKL. There are 15 residues in the CDR3.

This chain joins TRBV18 and TRBJ2-3; D gene uncertain. The CDR3 length is 13 residues. Germline loops: CDR1 KGHSH, CDR2 LQKENI. The ends were cut back, 8 bases at V and 2 bases at J, with 11 bases in the middle. The CDR3 is CASSPRPTDTQYF. As DNA, the CDR3 is TGTGCCAGCAGTCCTAGACCCACAGATACGCAGTATTTT.

This clonotype was detected only a few times. The rearrangement joins TRBV5-1 to TRBJ1-1; D might be TRBD1 (6 bases). CDR3 length: 14 residues. Trimming shortened V by 4 bases and J by 5 bases, and 15 bases separated the two germline ends. Germline CDR1 is SGHRS and CDR2 is YFSETQ. CDR3 in amino acids: CASSTQGGMTEAFF. The CDR3 region has the DNA TGCGCCAGCAGCACACAGGGTGGAATGACTGAAGCTTTCTTT.

This clonotype turned up a few times. The V call is TRBV12-3 or TRBV12-4, the J call TRBJ2-2, with D unresolved. This CDR3 comprises 16 residues. The V end was cut by 1 base, the J end by 3 bases, with 12 bases between. The CDR3 DNA sequence: TGTGCCAGCAGTTTAGGGGTTGTATGGGACACCGGGGAGCTGTTTTTT. Residues: CASSLGVVWDTGELFF.

The V gene is TRBV9, the J gene TRBJ1-1; D might be TRBD1 (5 bases). The CDR3 has 16 residues. The germline gives CDR1 SGDLS, CDR2 YYNGEE. V dropped 4 bases and J dropped 0 bases, with 16 bases sitting between them. The CDR3 DNA reads TGTGCCAGCAGCCCACAGACAGCAGTTCTGAACACTGAAGCTTTCTTT. Amino acids: CASSPQTAVLNTEAFF.

This chain connects TRBV7-8 to TRBJ2-1, with a weak D call TRBD2 (6 bases). The CDR3 spans 16 residues. Germline CDR1 reads SGHVS; CDR2 reads FQNEAQ. Trimming stripped 5 bases from V and 0 bases from J, with 14 bases between. CDR3 residues: CASSGDFQSSYNEQFF. In DNA form, the CDR3 reads TGTGCCAGCAGCGGGGACTTCCAGAGCTCCTACAATGAGCAGTTCTTC. Together with reference TRBV7-8 and TRBJ2-1, the CDR3 gives the full variable domain: GAGVSQSPRYKVAKRGQDVALRCDPISGHVSLFWYQQALGQGPEFLTYFQNEAQLDKSGLPSDRFFAERPEGSVSTLKIQRTQQEDSAVYLCASSGDFQSSYNEQFFGPGTRLTVL.